The sequence of this T cell receptor beta chain was determined in a study of cytomegalovirus exposure and HLA in healthy donors. The study, taken as a whole, reports: The number of N-insertions in an Asian-associated ancestry cluster was reportedly below the roughly 620-donor mean in a later analysis.

A word on this clone: Its cognate antigen is unknown.

This CDR3 region has 18 residues. Trimming took 1 base from V and 1 from J, leaving 20 bases between them. CDR1 is SGHTA and CDR2 is FQGNSA in the germline V gene. It was with 60 Vbeta and 13 Jbeta primers that the PCR ran. Repertoires were generated with immunoSEQ multiplex PCR, while TCRdb's copy carries only in-frame clones and drops some. The sample has more than 140,000 clones; more than 60% are singletons. What was sequenced was PBMCs. The rearrangement joins TRBV7-2 to TRBJ2-7, with D possibly matching TRBD1 (6 bases). The source is a female donor in good health and CMV-seronegative. DNA for the CDR3: TGTGCCAGCAGCTTAGGGGGCAGGGGCGGCTCCAGGTCCTACGAGCAGTACTTC. Encoded protein: CASSLGGRGGSRSYEQYF.